The present T cell receptor beta chain was sequenced within a study of PD-1 blockade in classical Hodgkin lymphoma. In regard to this clone: Antigen: not known.

Deletions cut 3 bases from V and 8 bases from J, with 14 bases between. The CDR3 is 15 amino acids. The germline V gene encodes CDR1 MGHDK and CDR2 SYGVNS. Time point indicated: newly diagnosed, previously untreated cHL patient sample. Untreated, newly diagnosed classical Hodgkin lymphoma PBMCs were used for comparison. Libraries were prepared by immunoSEQ multiplex PCR; TCRdb keeps only in-frame clonotypes and omits some of them. Of some 17,000 clones in the sample, roughly 90% were seen once. Findings and caveats of the study: TCR diversity at baseline was reported to be reduced in newly diagnosed patients relative to healthy donors. Still unresolved is the cause of the repertoire differences, which may be disease activity or prior therapy.

This rearrangement joins TRBV25-1 to TRBJ1-6, with unresolved D. Sequenced material: peripheral blood mononuclear cells (PBMCs). The sequence was obtained from a human donor with classical Hodgkin lymphoma. The CDR3 nucleotides read TGTGCCAGCAGTGAGCCGGGCGGAGCGGATTCACCCCTCCACTTT. Translation: CASSEPGGADSPLHF.